These T cell receptor beta chains were read from a single sample in a study of shared clonotypes between healthy human individuals. TCRdb's table, derived via immunoSEQ multiplex PCR, lists solely in-frame clones and lacks some. The sample holds roughly 300,000 clones, around nine tenths seen once. Sequencing used memory CD8+ T cells sorted from blood. Receptors were obtained from a man between 18 and 29 years old in good health. Both conserved end residues are part of each CDR3. The D gene is left open where the match is weak. Not every row has a clone size; where given, it reads once, few, many or a size class.

V gene	clone size	J gene	D gene	CDR3 protein	CDR3 DNA
TRBV6-5	-	TRBJ2-2	-	CASSYSSGTGELFF	TGTGCCAGCAGTTACTCGAGTGGGACCGGGGAGCTGTTTTTT
TRBV6-1	-	TRBJ2-3	-	CASSEYPISTDTQYF	TGTGCCAGCAGTGAATACCCAATTAGCACAGATACGCAGTATTTT
TRBV6-5	-	TRBJ2-7	-	CASSYSGGEKSYEQYF	TGTGCCAGCAGTTACTCTGGCGGGGAGAAGTCCTACGAGCAGTACTTC
TRBV28	-	TRBJ2-7	-	CASSIRGLNDYEQYF	TGTGCCAGCAGTATTCGGGGCCTGAACGACTACGAGCAGTACTTC
TRBV4-1	-	TRBJ1-2	TRBD1	CASGTVSLNYGYTF	TGCGCCAGCGGGACAGTCTCCCTTAACTATGGCTACACCTTC
TRBV7-9	-	TRBJ1-1	-	CASSLDPTEAFF	TGTGCCAGCAGCTTAGATCCCACTGAAGCTTTCTTT
TRBV27	-	TRBJ2-7	-	CASSLKGVTVYYEQYF	TGTGCCAGCAGTTTGAAGGGGGTGACGGTCTACTACGAGCAGTACTTC
TRBV7-9	-	TRBJ2-7	-	CASSPRDLTYEQYF	TGTGCCAGCAGCCCAAGGGACCTTACCTACGAGCAGTACTTC
TRBV7-9	-	TRBJ2-7	-	CASSFGESYEQYF	TGTGCCAGCAGCTTCGGGGAATCCTACGAGCAGTACTTC
TRBV9	few	TRBJ2-4	TRBD2	CASSVTWGTSGRNIQYF	TGTGCCAGCAGCGTAACTTGGGGGACTAGCGGGAGAAACATTCAGTACTTC
TRBV10-3	few	TRBJ1-6	TRBD1	CAIRERDRGTSPLHF	TGTGCCATCAGGGAGAGGGACAGGGGTACTTCACCCCTCCACTTT
TRBV28	once	TRBJ1-2	TRBD1	CASRWTGEDYGYTF	TGTGCCAGCAGGTGGACAGGGGAGGACTATGGCTACACCTTC
TRBV28	-	TRBJ1-1	TRBD1	CAVGQKTLNTEAFF	TGTGCCGTGGGACAGAAGACCCTGAACACTGAAGCTTTCTTT
TRBV13	-	TRBJ2-7	-	CASSAGPRSSYEQYF	TGTGCCAGCAGCGCGGGGCCAAGGAGCTCCTACGAGCAGTACTTC
TRBV7-9	-	TRBJ1-1	TRBD1	CASSDLGQGFGTEAFF	TGTGCCAGCAGCGACCTAGGACAGGGATTTGGCACTGAAGCTTTCTTT
TRBV27	-	TRBJ2-4	-	CASAGGGPIAKNIQYF	TGTGCCAGCGCAGGGGGAGGGCCCATAGCCAAAAACATTCAGTACTTC
TRBV6-6	-	TRBJ2-7	-	CASSYSWLYEQYF	TGTGCCAGCAGTTACTCTTGGCTCTACGAGCAGTACTTC
TRBV19	-	TRBJ1-2	-	CASSIDLEQSYGYTF	TGTGCCAGTAGTATAGATCTGGAACAGAGCTATGGCTACACCTTC
TRBV9	-	TRBJ1-2	-	CASSVGRTGNYGYTF	TGTGCCAGCAGCGTAGGTCGGACGGGGAACTATGGCTACACCTTC
TRBV4-3	-	TRBJ2-7	-	CASSQDLGRYEQYF	TGCGCCAGCAGCCAAGATTTGGGTCGCTACGAGCAGTACTTC
TRBV2	-	TRBJ2-3	TRBD2	CASSGTSGFSTDTQYF	TGTGCCAGCAGCGGGACTAGCGGTTTTAGCACAGATACGCAGTATTTT
TRBV4-2	-	TRBJ2-5	TRBD2	CASSHTGTSGGTQETQYF	TGTGCCAGCAGCCACACCGGGACTAGCGGGGGGACTCAAGAGACCCAGTACTTC
TRBV29-1	once	TRBJ1-5	-	CSVADGSNQPQHF	TGCAGCGTTGCTGACGGTAGCAATCAGCCCCAGCATTTT
TRBV30	-	TRBJ2-5	-	CAWSEGSQETQYF	TGTGCCTGGAGTGAGGGGTCCCAAGAGACCCAGTACTTC
TRBV6-5	-	TRBJ2-7	-	CASSQRTGTLYEQYF	TGTGCCAGCAGTCAGAGGACCGGGACACTCTACGAGCAGTACTTC
TRBV6-6	-	TRBJ2-7	-	CASSYAAGSYEQYF	TGTGCCAGCAGTTACGCCGCGGGATCCTACGAGCAGTACTTC
TRBV30	-	TRBJ2-1	-	CAWSVIGGYNEQFF	TGTGCCTGGAGTGTAATCGGGGGTTACAATGAGCAGTTCTTC
TRBV7-8	-	TRBJ2-4	TRBD2	CASSSTRLAGGSGNIQYF	TGTGCCAGCAGCTCCACCCGACTAGCGGGAGGGAGTGGGAACATTCAGTACTTC